This is a list of T cell receptor beta chains from one sample in a study of PD-1 blockade in classical Hodgkin lymphoma. Sequencing was performed with immunoSEQ multiplex PCR; in TCRdb, only in-frame clones are kept and a portion is missing. The table lists over 25,000 clones, roughly 70% of them singletons. Source: peripheral blood mononuclear cells (PBMCs), taken before the second cycle of nivolumab. Receptors originate from a human donor with classical Hodgkin lymphoma. Each CDR3 is given with its conserved first and last residue. The order of the fields is D gene, clone size, J gene, V gene, CDR3 protein, CDR3 DNA. A D gene is named only where the DNA matches it firmly. Clone size is not always given. Where it is, it says once, few, many or a class for expanded clones.

.	.	TRBJ2-6	TRBV28	CASSSPLGTSGANVLTF	TGTGCCAGCAGTTCGCCTTTGGGGACCTCTGGGGCCAACGTCCTGACTTTC
.	.	TRBJ1-1	TRBV21-1	CASSRQGAFF	TGTGCCAGCAGCAGACAGGGAGCTTTCTTT
.	.	TRBJ2-1	TRBV11-3	CASSFASNEQFF	TGTGCCAGCAGCTTTGCCTCAAATGAGCAGTTCTTC
.	.	TRBJ2-1	TRBV6-5	CASSYSRQDNEQFF	TGTGCCAGCAGTTACTCGAGACAAGACAATGAGCAGTTCTTC
.	.	TRBJ1-5	TRBV27	CASSLGGGLGNQPQHF	TGTGCCAGCAGTCTGGGGGGCGGTCTCGGCAATCAGCCCCAGCATTTT
TRBD1	medium-sized	TRBJ2-1	TRBV30	CAWAGMGQGTYNEQFF	TGTGCCTGGGCAGGAATGGGACAGGGAACCTACAATGAGCAGTTCTTC
.	few	TRBJ1-2	TRBV6-6	CANGGTNYGYTF	TGTGCCAACGGGGGCACCAACTATGGCTACACCTTC
.	.	TRBJ1-1	TRBV11-2	CASSYRGGTDTEAFF	TGTGCCAGCAGCTACCGGGGCGGCACCGACACTGAAGCTTTCTTT
.	.	TRBJ2-7	TRBV5-1	CASSLVGQSYEQYF	TGCGCCAGCAGCTTGGTCGGACAGTCCTACGAGCAGTACTTC
.	.	TRBJ1-1	TRBV7-9	CASSLMVEGNTEAFF	TGTGCCAGCAGCTTAATGGTCGAAGGAAACACTGAAGCTTTCTTT
.	.	TRBJ2-3	TRBV25-1	CASSASSSSTDTQYF	TGTGCCAGCAGTGCATCTAGCTCGTCCACAGATACGCAGTATTTT
TRBD2	.	TRBJ2-7	TRBV9	CASSAAALTSGGAGYEQYF	TGTGCCAGCAGCGCCGCGGCGCTGACTAGCGGGGGGGCCGGTTACGAGCAGTACTTC
TRBD2	once	TRBJ2-2	TRBV4-1	CASSQVAGSGAGELFF	TGCGCCAGCAGCCAAGTAGCGGGGAGCGGGGCCGGGGAGCTGTTTTTT
.	.	TRBJ2-7	TRBV7-2	CASSLDHTTAAYEQYF	TGTGCCAGCAGCTTAGACCACACTACCGCAGCCTACGAGCAGTACTTC
.	.	TRBJ1-5	TRBV27	CASSLRGGWDQPQHF	TGTGCCAGCAGTTTACGGGGGGGGTGGGATCAGCCCCAGCATTTT
.	once	TRBJ2-7	TRBV28	CASSLSDSYEQYF	TGTGCCAGCAGTTTATCAGACAGCTACGAGCAGTACTTC
TRBD2	.	TRBJ2-1	TRBV6-5	CASSYPTSGGDNEQFF	TGTGCCAGCAGTTACCCGACTAGCGGGGGGGACAATGAGCAGTTCTTC
.	.	TRBJ1-1	TRBV11-2	CASSISGGTEAFF	TGTGCCAGCAGCATAAGCGGGGGAACTGAAGCTTTCTTT
.	.	TRBJ2-7	TRBV13	CASSLGLGGSYEQYF	TGTGCCAGCAGCTTAGGCCTCGGGGGCAGCTACGAGCAGTACTTC
.	.	TRBJ2-7	TRBV19	CASSISEGNEQYF	TGTGCCAGTAGTATATCGGAAGGGAACGAGCAGTACTTC
.	.	TRBJ2-5	TRBV30	CAWSLGGNDQETQYF	TGTGCCTGGAGCCTAGGGGGTAATGACCAAGAGACCCAGTACTTC
.	.	TRBJ1-6	TRBV4-1	CASSQGGQFRSPLHF	TGCGCCAGCAGCCAAGGCGGACAGTTTCGATCACCCCTCCACTTT
TRBD1	.	TRBJ2-7	TRBV10-2	CASPLTGINEQYF	TGCGCCAGCCCCCTGACAGGGATCAACGAGCAGTACTTC
.	.	TRBJ2-1	TRBV5-4	CASSLDVEQFF	TGTGCCAGCAGCTTGGACGTTGAGCAGTTCTTC